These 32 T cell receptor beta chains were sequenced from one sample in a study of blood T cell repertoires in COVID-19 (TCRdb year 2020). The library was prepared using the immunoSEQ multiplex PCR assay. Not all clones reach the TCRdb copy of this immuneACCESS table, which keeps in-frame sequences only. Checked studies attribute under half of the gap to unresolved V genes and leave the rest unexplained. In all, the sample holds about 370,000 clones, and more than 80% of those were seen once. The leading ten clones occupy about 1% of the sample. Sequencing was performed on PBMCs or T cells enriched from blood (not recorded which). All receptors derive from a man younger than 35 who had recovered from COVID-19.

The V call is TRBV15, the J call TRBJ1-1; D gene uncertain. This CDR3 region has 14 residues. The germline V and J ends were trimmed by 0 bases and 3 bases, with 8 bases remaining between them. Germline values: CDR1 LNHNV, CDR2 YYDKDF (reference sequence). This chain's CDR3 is CATSRDDSDTEAFF. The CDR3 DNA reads TGTGCCACCAGCAGAGACGATAGTGACACTGAAGCTTTCTTT.

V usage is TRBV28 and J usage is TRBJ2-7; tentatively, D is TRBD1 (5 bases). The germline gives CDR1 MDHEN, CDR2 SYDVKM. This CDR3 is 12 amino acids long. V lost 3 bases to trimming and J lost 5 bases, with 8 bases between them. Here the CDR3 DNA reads TGTGCCAGCAGTTTCGGACAAGACGAGCAGTACTTC. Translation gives CASSFGQDEQYF.

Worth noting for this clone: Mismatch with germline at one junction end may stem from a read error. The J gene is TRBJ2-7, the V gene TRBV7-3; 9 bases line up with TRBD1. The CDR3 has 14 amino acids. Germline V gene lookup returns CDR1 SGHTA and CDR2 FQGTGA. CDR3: CASRLTGGTDEQYF. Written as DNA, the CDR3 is TGTGCCAGCAGGTTAACAGGGGGCACAGACGAGCAGTACTTC. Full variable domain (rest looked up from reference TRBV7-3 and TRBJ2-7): GAGVSQTPSNKVTEKGKYVELRCDPISGHTALYWYRQSLGQGPEFLIYFQGTGAADDSGLPNDRFFAVRPEGSVSTLKIQRTERGDSAVYLCASRLTGGTDEQYFGPGTRLTVT.

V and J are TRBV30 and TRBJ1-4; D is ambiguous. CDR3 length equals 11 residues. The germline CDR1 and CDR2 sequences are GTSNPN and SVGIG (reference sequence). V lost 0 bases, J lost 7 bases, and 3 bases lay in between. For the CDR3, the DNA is TGTGCCTGGAGTGTACTTGAAAAACTGTTTTTT. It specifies CAWSVLEKLFF.

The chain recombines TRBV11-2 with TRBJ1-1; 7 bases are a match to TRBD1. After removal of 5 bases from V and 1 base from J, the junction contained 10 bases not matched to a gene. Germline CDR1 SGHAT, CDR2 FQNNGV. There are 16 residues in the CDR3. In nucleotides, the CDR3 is TGTGCCAGCAGCCCCGGGACGAGACAGGGGAACACTGAAGCTTTCTTT. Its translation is CASSPGTRQGNTEAFF.

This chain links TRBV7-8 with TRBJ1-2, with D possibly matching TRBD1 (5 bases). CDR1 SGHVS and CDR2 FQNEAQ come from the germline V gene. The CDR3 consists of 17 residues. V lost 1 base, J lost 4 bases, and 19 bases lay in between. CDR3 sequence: CASSLGAPGQGGYGYTF. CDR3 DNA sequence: TGTGCCAGCAGCTTAGGGGCTCCCGGTCAGGGCGGCTATGGCTACACCTTC. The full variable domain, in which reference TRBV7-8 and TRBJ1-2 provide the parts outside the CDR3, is GAGVSQSPRYKVAKRGQDVALRCDPISGHVSLFWYQQALGQGPEFLTYFQNEAQLDKSGLPSDRFFAERPEGSVSTLKIQRTQQEDSAVYLCASSLGAPGQGGYGYTFGSGTRLTVV.

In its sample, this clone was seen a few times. The CDR3, as DNA: TGTGCCAGCAGTCATACCGACAGGTGGGGCTACACCTTC. Protein sequence: CASSHTDRWGYTF. V and J are TRBV12-3 or TRBV12-4 and TRBJ1-2, with D possibly matching TRBD1 (6 bases). The ends were cut back, 5 bases at V and 8 bases at J, with 15 bases in the middle. The CDR3 is made up of 13 amino acids.

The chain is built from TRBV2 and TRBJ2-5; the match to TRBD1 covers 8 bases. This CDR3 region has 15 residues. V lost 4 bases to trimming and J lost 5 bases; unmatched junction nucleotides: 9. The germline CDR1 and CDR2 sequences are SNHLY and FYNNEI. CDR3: CASSADRGRGETQYF. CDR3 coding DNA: TGTGCCAGCAGTGCCGACAGGGGCAGAGGGGAGACCCAGTACTTC.

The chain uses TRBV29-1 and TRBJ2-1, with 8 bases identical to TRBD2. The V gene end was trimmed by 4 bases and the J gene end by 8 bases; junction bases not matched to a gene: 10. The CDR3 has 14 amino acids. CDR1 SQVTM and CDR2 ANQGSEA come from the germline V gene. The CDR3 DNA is TGCAGCGTTGTACTAGCGGCAGTCGTGGATGAGCAGTTCTTC. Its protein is CSVVLAAVVDEQFF.

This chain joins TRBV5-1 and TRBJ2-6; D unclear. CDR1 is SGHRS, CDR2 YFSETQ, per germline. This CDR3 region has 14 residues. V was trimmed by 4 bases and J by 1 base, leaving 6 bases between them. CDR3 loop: CASSAGSGANVLTF. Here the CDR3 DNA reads TGCGCCAGCAGCGCAGGTTCTGGGGCCAACGTCCTGACTTTC.

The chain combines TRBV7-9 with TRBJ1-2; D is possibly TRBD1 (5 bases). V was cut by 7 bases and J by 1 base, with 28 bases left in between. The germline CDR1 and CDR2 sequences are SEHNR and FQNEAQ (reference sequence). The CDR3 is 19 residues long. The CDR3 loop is CASNWGGEGRIAFNYGYTF. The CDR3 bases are TGTGCCAGCAACTGGGGCGGGGAGGGACGGATAGCCTTTAACTATGGCTACACCTTC.

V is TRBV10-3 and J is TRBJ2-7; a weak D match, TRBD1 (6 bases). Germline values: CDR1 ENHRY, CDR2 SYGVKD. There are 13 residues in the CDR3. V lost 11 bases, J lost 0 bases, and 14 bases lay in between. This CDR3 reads CASEQGSSYEQYF. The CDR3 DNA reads TGTGCCTCAGAACAGGGTAGCTCCTACGAGCAGTACTTC.

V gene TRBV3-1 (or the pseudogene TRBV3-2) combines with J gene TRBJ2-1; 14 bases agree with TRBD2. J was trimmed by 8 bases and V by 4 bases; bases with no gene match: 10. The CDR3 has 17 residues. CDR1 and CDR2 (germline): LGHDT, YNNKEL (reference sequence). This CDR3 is CASSRTLTSGRADEQFF. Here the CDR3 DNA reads TGTGCCAGCAGCCGGACTTTGACTAGCGGGAGGGCGGATGAGCAGTTCTTC.

Written as DNA, the CDR3 is TGTGCCAGCAGCTTTGGGGGCACTAATGAAAAACTGTTTTTT. Encoded protein: CASSFGGTNEKLFF. The chain carries TRBV5-6 and TRBJ1-4; a weak D match, TRBD1 (6 bases). The CDR3 consists of 14 residues. Trimming took off 2 bases at V and 2 bases at J, with 7 bases between the two ends. CDR1 and CDR2 from the germline V gene are SGHDT and YYEEEE.

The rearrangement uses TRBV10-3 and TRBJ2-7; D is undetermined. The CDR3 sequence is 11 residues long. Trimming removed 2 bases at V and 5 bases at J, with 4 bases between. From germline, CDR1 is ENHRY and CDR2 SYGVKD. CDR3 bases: TGTGCCATCAGTGAGCTAAACGAGCAGTACTTC. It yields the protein CAISELNEQYF.

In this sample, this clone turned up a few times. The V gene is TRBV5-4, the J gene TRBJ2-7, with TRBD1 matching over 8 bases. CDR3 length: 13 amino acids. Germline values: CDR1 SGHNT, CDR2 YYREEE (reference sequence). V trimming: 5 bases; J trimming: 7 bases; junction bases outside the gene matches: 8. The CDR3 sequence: CASRLQGEREQYF. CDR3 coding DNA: TGTGCCAGCAGATTACAGGGGGAGCGAGAGCAGTACTTC.

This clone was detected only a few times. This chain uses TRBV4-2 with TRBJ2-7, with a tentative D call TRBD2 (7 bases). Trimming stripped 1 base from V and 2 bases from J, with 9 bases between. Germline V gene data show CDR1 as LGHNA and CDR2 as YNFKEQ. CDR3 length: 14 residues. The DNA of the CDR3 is TGTGCCAGCAGCCAAGCCGGGGGGCCCTACGAGCAGTACTTC. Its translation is CASSQAGGPYEQYF.

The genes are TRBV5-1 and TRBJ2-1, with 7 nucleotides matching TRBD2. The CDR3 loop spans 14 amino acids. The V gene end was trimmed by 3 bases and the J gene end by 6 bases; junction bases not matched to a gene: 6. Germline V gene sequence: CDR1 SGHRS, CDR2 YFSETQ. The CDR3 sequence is CASSSMTSSNEQFF. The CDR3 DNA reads TGCGCCAGCAGCTCGATGACTAGCAGCAATGAGCAGTTCTTC. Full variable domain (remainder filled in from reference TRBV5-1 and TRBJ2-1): KAGVTQTPRYLIKTRGQQVTLSCSPISGHRSVSWYQQTPGQGLQFLFEYFSETQRNKGNFPGRFSGRQFSNSRSEMNVSTLELGDSALYLCASSSMTSSNEQFFGPGTRLTVL.

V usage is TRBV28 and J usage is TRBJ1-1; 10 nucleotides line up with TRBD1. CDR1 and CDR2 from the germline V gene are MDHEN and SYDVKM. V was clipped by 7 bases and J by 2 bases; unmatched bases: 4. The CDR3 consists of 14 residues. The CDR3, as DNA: TGTGCCAGCACTTGGGACAGGGGTAACACTGAAGCTTTCTTT. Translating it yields CASTWDRGNTEAFF.

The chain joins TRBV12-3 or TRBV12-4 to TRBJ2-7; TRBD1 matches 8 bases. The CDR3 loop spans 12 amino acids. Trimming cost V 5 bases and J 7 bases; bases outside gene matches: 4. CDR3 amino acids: CASSLDRGEQYF. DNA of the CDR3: TGTGCCAGCAGTCTTGACAGGGGTGAGCAGTACTTC.

CDR3 in amino acids: CAISGGTRSNEQFF. The CDR3 DNA sequence: TGTGCCATCAGTGGGGGGACTAGAAGCAATGAGCAGTTCTTC. The chain combines TRBV10-3 with TRBJ2-1, with TRBD2 matching over 8 bases. V gave up 4 bases and J gave up 6 bases; unmatched junction bases: 5. Germline V gene data show CDR1 as ENHRY and CDR2 as SYGVKD. This CDR3 is built from 14 residues.

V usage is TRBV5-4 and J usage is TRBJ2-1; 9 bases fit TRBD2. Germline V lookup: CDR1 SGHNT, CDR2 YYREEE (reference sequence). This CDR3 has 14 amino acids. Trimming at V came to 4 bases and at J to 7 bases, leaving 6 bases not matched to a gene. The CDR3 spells CASSRSGRQNEQFF. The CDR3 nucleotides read TGTGCCAGCAGCCGTAGCGGGAGACAGAATGAGCAGTTCTTC.

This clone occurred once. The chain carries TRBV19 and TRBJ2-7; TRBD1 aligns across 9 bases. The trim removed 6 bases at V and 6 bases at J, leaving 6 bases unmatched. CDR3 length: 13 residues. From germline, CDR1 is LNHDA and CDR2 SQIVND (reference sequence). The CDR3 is CASSMGQGGEQYF. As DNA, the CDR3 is TGTGCCAGTAGCATGGGACAGGGCGGCGAGCAGTACTTC.

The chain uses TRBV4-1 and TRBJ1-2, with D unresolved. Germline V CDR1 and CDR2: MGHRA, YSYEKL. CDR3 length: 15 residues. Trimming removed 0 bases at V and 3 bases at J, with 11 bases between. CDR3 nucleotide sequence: TGCGCCAGCAGCCAAGAGTTCGGGAGCCACTATGGCTACACCTTC. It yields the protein CASSQEFGSHYGYTF.

The CDR3 DNA is TGCGCCAGCAGTGAACAGTCTGCGTACAATGAGCAGTTCTTC. It translates to CASSEQSAYNEQFF. The chain carries TRBV10-1 and TRBJ2-1; no definite D call. CDR3 length equals 14 residues. Germline CDR1 reads WNHNN; CDR2 reads SYGVQD (reference sequence). V lost 3 bases and J lost 4, with 10 bases in between.

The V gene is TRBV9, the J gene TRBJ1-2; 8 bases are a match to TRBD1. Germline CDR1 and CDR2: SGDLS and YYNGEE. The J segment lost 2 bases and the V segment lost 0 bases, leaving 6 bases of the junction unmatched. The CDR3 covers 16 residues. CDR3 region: CASSVANRGDNYGYTF. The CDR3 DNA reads TGTGCCAGCAGCGTAGCAAACAGGGGGGACAACTATGGCTACACCTTC.

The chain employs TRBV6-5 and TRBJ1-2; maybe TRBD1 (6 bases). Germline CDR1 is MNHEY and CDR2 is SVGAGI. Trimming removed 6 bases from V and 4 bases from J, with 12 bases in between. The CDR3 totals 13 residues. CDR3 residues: CASRGSGAYGYTF. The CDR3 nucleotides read TGTGCCAGCAGGGGATCAGGGGCCTATGGCTACACCTTC.

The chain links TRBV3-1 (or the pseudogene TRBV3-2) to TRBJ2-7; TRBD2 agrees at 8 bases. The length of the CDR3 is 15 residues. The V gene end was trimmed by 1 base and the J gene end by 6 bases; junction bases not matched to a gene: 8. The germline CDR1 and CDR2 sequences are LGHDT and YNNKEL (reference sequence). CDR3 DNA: TGTGCCAGCAGCCAAGTGGACGGGAGGGTAAGCGAGCAGTACTTC. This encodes CASSQVDGRVSEQYF.

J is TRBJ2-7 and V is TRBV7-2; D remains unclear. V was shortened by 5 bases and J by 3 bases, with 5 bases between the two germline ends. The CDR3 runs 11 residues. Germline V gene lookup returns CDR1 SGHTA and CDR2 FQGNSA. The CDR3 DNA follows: TGTGCCAGCAGCCCCCTCTACGAGCAGTACTTC. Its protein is CASSPLYEQYF.

CDR3 sequence reads: CASNPGQGRAGELFF. The CDR3 nucleotides are TGTGCCAGTAACCCAGGACAGGGTCGAGCCGGGGAGCTGTTTTTT. This chain uses TRBV19 with TRBJ2-2, with 8 bases matching TRBD1. Germline V gives CDR1 LNHDA, CDR2 SQIVND (reference sequence). V dropped 7 bases and J dropped 6; count of bases not matched to a gene: 10. The CDR3 spans 15 residues.

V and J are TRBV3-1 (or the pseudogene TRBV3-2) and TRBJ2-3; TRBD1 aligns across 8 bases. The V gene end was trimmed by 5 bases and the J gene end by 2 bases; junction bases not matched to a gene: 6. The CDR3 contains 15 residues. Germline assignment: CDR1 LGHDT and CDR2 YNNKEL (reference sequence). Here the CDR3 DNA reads TGTGCCAGCAGCTCCCGACAGGGGAACACAGATACGCAGTATTTT. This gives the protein CASSSRQGNTDTQYF.

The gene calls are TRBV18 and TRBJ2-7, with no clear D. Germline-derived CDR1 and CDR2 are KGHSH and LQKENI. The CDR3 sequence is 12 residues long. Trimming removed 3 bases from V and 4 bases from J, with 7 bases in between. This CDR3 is CASSPVEYEQYF. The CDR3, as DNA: TGTGCCAGCTCACCGGTAGAATACGAGCAGTACTTC.